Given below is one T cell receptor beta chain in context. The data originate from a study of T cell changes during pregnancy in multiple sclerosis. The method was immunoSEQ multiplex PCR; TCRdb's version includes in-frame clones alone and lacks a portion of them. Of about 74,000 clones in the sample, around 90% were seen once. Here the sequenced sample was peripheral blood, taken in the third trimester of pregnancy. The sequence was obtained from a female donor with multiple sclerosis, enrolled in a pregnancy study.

The CDR3 bases are TGTGCCAGCAATCATCAGGGTACCTACGAGCAGTACTTC. Its protein is CASNHQGTYEQYF. The gene calls are TRBV6-6 and TRBJ2-7; TRBD1 might be the D (5 bases). Germline CDR1 reads MNHNY; CDR2 reads SVGAGI (reference sequence). There are 13 residues in the CDR3. V lost 7 bases, J lost 2 bases, and 12 bases lay in between.